This T cell receptor beta chain was identified during a study of cytomegalovirus exposure and HLA in healthy donors. Study results and limitations: TCR beta chains numbering approximately 150 were designated cytomegalovirus-associated. Usually a TCR sequence was rare, but some public TCRs were found in many donors.

The donors belonged to the roughly 110-subject validation cohort, separate from the approximately 670-subject first cohort. Generated by immunoSEQ multiplex PCR, the TCRdb table keeps only in-frame clones and is missing some. This sample has around 300,000 clones, with approximately 88% found just once. Germline V gene data show CDR1 as MDHEN and CDR2 as SYDVKM. Unmatched junction bases numbered 3, after V lost 6 bases and J lost 1 base. The CDR3 covers 14 residues. In the case of this clone: The antigen remains undetermined.

The sequence derives from a woman aged 18-35 years in good health and CMV-seronegative. Sequencing used PBMCs. The V gene is TRBV28, the J gene TRBJ1-2; 9 bases line up with TRBD1. This CDR3 reads CASRLTGGNYGYTF. The DNA of the CDR3 is TGTGCCAGCAGGCTGACAGGGGGTAACTATGGCTACACCTTC.